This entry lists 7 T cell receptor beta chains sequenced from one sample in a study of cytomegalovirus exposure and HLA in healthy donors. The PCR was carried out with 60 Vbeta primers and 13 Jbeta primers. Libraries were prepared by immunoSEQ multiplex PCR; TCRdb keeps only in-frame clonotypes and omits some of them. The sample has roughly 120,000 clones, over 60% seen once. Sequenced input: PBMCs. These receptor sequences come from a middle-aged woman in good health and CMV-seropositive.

The CDR3 DNA reads TGCGCCGCCAGGGAACTCTCTGGAAACACCATATATTTT. Translating gives CAARELSGNTIYF. This chain links TRBV10-1 with TRBJ1-3, with D possibly being TRBD1 (5 bases). V gave up 11 bases and J gave up 0 bases, with 11 bases separating them. Germline V gene sequence: CDR1 WNHNN, CDR2 SYGVQD (reference sequence). The length of the CDR3 is 13 residues.

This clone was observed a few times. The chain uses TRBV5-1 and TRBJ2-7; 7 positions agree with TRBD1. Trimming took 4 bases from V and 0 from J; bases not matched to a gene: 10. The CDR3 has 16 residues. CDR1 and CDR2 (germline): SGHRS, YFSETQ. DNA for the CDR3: TGCGCCAGCAGCGCTTCGACAGGGTTGAGCTCCTACGAGCAGTACTTC. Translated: CASSASTGLSSYEQYF.

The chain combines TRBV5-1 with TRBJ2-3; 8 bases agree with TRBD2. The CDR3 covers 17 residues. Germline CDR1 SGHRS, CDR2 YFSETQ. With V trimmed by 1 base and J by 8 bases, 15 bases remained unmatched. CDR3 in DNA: TGCGCCAGCAGCTTGCCCCGAATGGGCCAGCGGGAGATTACGCAGTATTTT. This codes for CASSLPRMGQREITQYF.

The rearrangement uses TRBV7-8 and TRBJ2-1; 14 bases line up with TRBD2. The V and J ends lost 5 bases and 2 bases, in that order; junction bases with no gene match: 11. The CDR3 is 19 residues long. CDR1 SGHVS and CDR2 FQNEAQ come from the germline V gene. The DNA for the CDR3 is TGTGCCAGCAGCACGTTCGGACTAGCGGGAGGACGGACCTACAATGAGCAGTTCTTC. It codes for CASSTFGLAGGRTYNEQFF.

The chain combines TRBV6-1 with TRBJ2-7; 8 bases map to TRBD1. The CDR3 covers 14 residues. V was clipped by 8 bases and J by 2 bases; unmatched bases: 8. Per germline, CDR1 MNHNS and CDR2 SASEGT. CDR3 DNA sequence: TGTGCCAGCGTGGAGGGACAGGCAACCTACGAGCAGTACTTC. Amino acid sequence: CASVEGQATYEQYF.

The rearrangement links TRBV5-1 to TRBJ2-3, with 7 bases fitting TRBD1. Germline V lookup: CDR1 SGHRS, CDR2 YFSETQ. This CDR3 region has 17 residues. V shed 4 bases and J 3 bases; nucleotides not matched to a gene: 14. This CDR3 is CASSLHLTGASTDTQYF. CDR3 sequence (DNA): TGCGCCAGCAGCCTACACCTTACAGGGGCTAGTACAGATACGCAGTATTTT.

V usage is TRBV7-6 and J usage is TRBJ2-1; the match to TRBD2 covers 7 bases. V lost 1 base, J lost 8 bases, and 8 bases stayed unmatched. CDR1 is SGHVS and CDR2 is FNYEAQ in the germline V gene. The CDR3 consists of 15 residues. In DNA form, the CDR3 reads TGTGCCAGCAGCTTAGAAGGGCTAGCGGCCGATGAGCAGTTCTTC. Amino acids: CASSLEGLAADEQFF.